A selection of T cell receptor beta chains follows, all from one sample in a study of blood T cell repertoires in COVID-19. This table comes from immunoSEQ multiplex PCR, and its TCRdb copy is limited to in-frame clones, with some not included. The repertoire holds about 140,000 clones, with roughly 80% as singletons. Sequenced sample: peripheral blood. Receptors were obtained from a woman of 80 years or more with acute or convalescent COVID-19. CDR3s include the opening cysteine and the closing phenylalanine or tryptophan. Each record gives: D gene, clone size, J gene, V gene, CDR3 protein, CDR3 DNA. A D gene is named only where the DNA matches it firmly. Clone size, where shown, is once, few, many, or a class for clones that have expanded.

d_call: -; clone_size: -; j_call: TRBJ1-4; v_call: TRBV6-6; cdr3_aa: CASSYSGATNEKLFF; cdr3_nt: TGTGCCAGCAGTTACTCGGGCGCAACTAATGAAAAACTGTTTTTT
d_call: TRBD2; clone_size: few; j_call: TRBJ2-5; v_call: TRBV2; cdr3_aa: CASRGLAGGVQYF; cdr3_nt: TGTGCCAGCAGAGGCCTAGCGGGAGGGGTCCAGTACTTC
d_call: TRBD1; clone_size: -; j_call: TRBJ1-5; v_call: TRBV6-6; cdr3_aa: CASRTTGDSNQPQHF; cdr3_nt: TGTGCCAGCAGGACGACAGGGGATAGCAATCAGCCCCAGCATTTT
d_call: -; clone_size: -; j_call: TRBJ1-6; v_call: TRBV30; cdr3_aa: CAWSPRTAPLHF; cdr3_nt: TGTGCCTGGAGTCCTAGAACGGCACCCCTCCACTTT
d_call: TRBD1; clone_size: -; j_call: TRBJ2-2; v_call: TRBV3-1/TRBV3-2; cdr3_aa: CASSPRTGWGTGELFF; cdr3_nt: TGTGCCAGCAGCCCCAGGACAGGGTGGGGGACCGGGGAGCTGTTTTTT
d_call: -; clone_size: -; j_call: TRBJ2-3; v_call: TRBV7-2; cdr3_aa: CASSASNTDTQYF; cdr3_nt: TGTGCCAGCAGCGCCAGTAACACAGATACGCAGTATTTT
d_call: -; clone_size: -; j_call: TRBJ1-2; v_call: TRBV15; cdr3_aa: CATSRKTTTGGYTF; cdr3_nt: TGTGCCACCAGCAGAAAGACGACGACGGGAGGCTACACCTTC
d_call: TRBD2; clone_size: -; j_call: TRBJ2-2; v_call: TRBV19; cdr3_aa: CASSIILLAGANTGELFF; cdr3_nt: TGTGCCAGTAGTATAATCCTCCTAGCGGGAGCGAACACCGGGGAGCTGTTTTTT
d_call: TRBD2; clone_size: -; j_call: TRBJ2-3; v_call: TRBV30; cdr3_aa: CAWSGDYTDTQYF; cdr3_nt: TGTGCCTGGAGTGGGGACTACACAGATACGCAGTATTTT
d_call: TRBD1; clone_size: few; j_call: TRBJ2-2; v_call: TRBV11-2; cdr3_aa: CASSSNRGTGELFF; cdr3_nt: TGTGCCAGCAGCTCTAACAGGGGCACCGGGGAGCTGTTTTTT
d_call: -; clone_size: -; j_call: TRBJ2-7; v_call: TRBV27; cdr3_aa: CASSLSPFYEQYF; cdr3_nt: TGTGCCAGCAGTTTATCCCCCTTCTACGAGCAGTACTTC
d_call: -; clone_size: -; j_call: TRBJ1-3; v_call: TRBV28; cdr3_aa: CASSYPGSSGNTIYF; cdr3_nt: TGTGCCAGCAGTTACCCAGGTTCCTCTGGAAACACCATATATTTT
d_call: TRBD1; clone_size: -; j_call: TRBJ1-1; v_call: TRBV27; cdr3_aa: CASRGQGANTEAFF; cdr3_nt: TGTGCCAGCAGAGGACAGGGGGCGAACACTGAAGCTTTCTTT
d_call: -; clone_size: -; j_call: TRBJ2-7; v_call: TRBV30; cdr3_aa: CAWSVQRYEQYF; cdr3_nt: TGTGCCTGGAGTGTACAGCGGTACGAGCAGTACTTC
d_call: TRBD1; clone_size: -; j_call: TRBJ1-5; v_call: TRBV5-5; cdr3_aa: CASSARDRGLRSNQPQHF; cdr3_nt: TGTGCCAGCAGCGCCCGGGACAGGGGATTACGGAGCAATCAGCCCCAGCATTTT
d_call: TRBD2; clone_size: -; j_call: TRBJ2-1; v_call: TRBV20-1; cdr3_aa: CSASDRSGRALYNEQFF; cdr3_nt: TGCAGTGCTAGTGATAGGAGCGGGAGGGCCCTTTACAATGAGCAGTTCTTC
d_call: -; clone_size: -; j_call: TRBJ1-5; v_call: TRBV24-1; cdr3_aa: CATSGAGWRQPQHF; cdr3_nt: TGTGCCACCAGTGGCGCAGGTTGGCGTCAGCCCCAGCATTTT
d_call: TRBD1; clone_size: -; j_call: TRBJ1-2; v_call: TRBV28; cdr3_aa: CASGTIDRGGGYTF; cdr3_nt: TGTGCCAGCGGAACCATCGACAGGGGGGGCGGCTACACCTTC
d_call: -; clone_size: -; j_call: TRBJ1-1; v_call: TRBV5-6; cdr3_aa: CASSLSVRGIDTEAFF; cdr3_nt: TGTGCCAGCAGCTTATCAGTCAGGGGCATCGACACTGAAGCTTTCTTT
d_call: TRBD2; clone_size: few; j_call: TRBJ2-5; v_call: TRBV11-2; cdr3_aa: CASSFNLADQETQYF; cdr3_nt: TGTGCCAGCAGCTTCAATCTAGCGGACCAAGAGACCCAGTACTTC
d_call: -; clone_size: -; j_call: TRBJ1-6; v_call: TRBV5-6; cdr3_aa: CASSLGASYNSPLHF; cdr3_nt: TGTGCCAGCAGCTTAGGAGCCTCCTATAATTCACCCCTCCACTTT
d_call: TRBD1; clone_size: -; j_call: TRBJ1-2; v_call: TRBV28; cdr3_aa: CASSLNTGTGVGYTF; cdr3_nt: TGTGCCAGCAGTCTAAATACCGGGACAGGGGTTGGCTACACCTTC
d_call: TRBD1; clone_size: -; j_call: TRBJ1-1; v_call: TRBV10-3; cdr3_aa: CAITRTGDTIRASAFF; cdr3_nt: TGTGCCATCACCAGGACAGGGGACACAATACGGGCTTCAGCTTTCTTT
d_call: TRBD1; clone_size: -; j_call: TRBJ1-6; v_call: TRBV28; cdr3_aa: CASSLHRTGGASSPLHF; cdr3_nt: TGTGCCAGCAGCCTGCACAGAACAGGGGGCGCAAGCTCACCCCTCCACTTT
d_call: TRBD2; clone_size: -; j_call: TRBJ2-3; v_call: TRBV5-1; cdr3_aa: CASSFSGLSTDTQYF; cdr3_nt: TGCGCCAGCAGCTTTAGCGGGCTTAGCACAGATACGCAGTATTTT
d_call: -; clone_size: -; j_call: TRBJ2-1; v_call: TRBV2; cdr3_aa: CASSASGPYNEQFF; cdr3_nt: TGTGCCAGCTCGGCCAGCGGACCCTACAATGAGCAGTTCTTC
d_call: TRBD2; clone_size: -; j_call: TRBJ2-1; v_call: TRBV5-1; cdr3_aa: CASSRSGGEQFF; cdr3_nt: TGCGCCAGCAGTCGAAGCGGGGGTGAGCAGTTCTTC
d_call: TRBD2; clone_size: once; j_call: TRBJ2-1; v_call: TRBV24-1; cdr3_aa: CATSDPGTSGYNEQFF; cdr3_nt: TGTGCCACCAGTGATCCCGGGACTAGCGGATACAATGAGCAGTTCTTC
d_call: -; clone_size: -; j_call: TRBJ1-2; v_call: TRBV27; cdr3_aa: CASSLSYGQRGYTF; cdr3_nt: TGTGCCAGCAGTTTATCGTACGGACAGAGAGGCTACACCTTC
d_call: TRBD1; clone_size: -; j_call: TRBJ1-2; v_call: TRBV2; cdr3_aa: CASSDQFGRGLGGYTF; cdr3_nt: TGTGCCAGCAGTGATCAGTTCGGCAGGGGGCTCGGTGGCTACACCTTC
d_call: TRBD1; clone_size: -; j_call: TRBJ2-7; v_call: TRBV28; cdr3_aa: CASSFDAGQGAGGLYEQYF; cdr3_nt: TGTGCCAGCAGTTTTGATGCTGGACAGGGGGCGGGGGGTCTCTACGAGCAGTACTTC
d_call: TRBD2; clone_size: -; j_call: TRBJ2-3; v_call: TRBV10-2; cdr3_aa: CASSEILGGSLTDTQYF; cdr3_nt: TGCGCCAGCAGTGAGATTTTGGGGGGGAGCCTAACGGATACGCAGTATTTT
d_call: -; clone_size: -; j_call: TRBJ2-6; v_call: TRBV4-2; cdr3_aa: CASSQDSWANVLTF; cdr3_nt: TGTGCCAGCAGCCAGGACAGCTGGGCCAACGTCCTGACTTTC
d_call: -; clone_size: -; j_call: TRBJ1-5; v_call: TRBV6-5; cdr3_aa: CASRLGNQPQHF; cdr3_nt: TGTGCCAGCAGGTTAGGCAATCAGCCCCAGCATTTT
d_call: TRBD2; clone_size: few; j_call: TRBJ2-5; v_call: TRBV5-1; cdr3_aa: CASSLGSGTIQETQYF; cdr3_nt: TGCGCCAGCAGCTTGGGAAGCGGGACGATCCAAGAGACCCAGTACTTC
d_call: -; clone_size: -; j_call: TRBJ2-3; v_call: TRBV11-3; cdr3_aa: CASSPPGIDTQYF; cdr3_nt: TGTGCCAGCAGCCCCCCGGGGATTGATACGCAGTATTTT
d_call: -; clone_size: -; j_call: TRBJ1-1; v_call: TRBV28; cdr3_aa: CASSPQQGNTEAFF; cdr3_nt: TGTGCCAGCAGCCCCCAACAGGGGAACACTGAAGCTTTCTTT
d_call: TRBD1; clone_size: -; j_call: TRBJ1-2; v_call: TRBV6-5; cdr3_aa: CASRATGDYGYTF; cdr3_nt: TGTGCCAGCAGAGCGACAGGGGACTATGGCTACACCTTC
d_call: TRBD1; clone_size: -; j_call: TRBJ1-6; v_call: TRBV3-1/TRBV3-2; cdr3_aa: CASSQGQGLGSPLHF; cdr3_nt: TGTGCCAGCAGCCAAGGACAGGGTTTGGGATCACCCCTCCACTTT
d_call: TRBD1; clone_size: once; j_call: TRBJ1-4; v_call: TRBV19; cdr3_aa: CASRGRGLANEKLFF; cdr3_nt: TGTGCCAGCCGCGGAAGGGGGCTAGCTAATGAAAAACTGTTTTTT
d_call: -; clone_size: -; j_call: TRBJ2-7; v_call: TRBV30; cdr3_aa: CAWNGGNIGEQYF; cdr3_nt: TGTGCCTGGAATGGGGGGAACATTGGCGAGCAGTACTTC